The clone carrying this TCR beta chain was picked up a small number of times. Its antigen is currently unknown. This entry belongs to a study of T cell repertoires in cytomegalovirus infection. At the level of the study: Used in the study were CMV epitopes, some recently identified and HLA-C-restricted, others well-studied and HLA-B-restricted. Signatures in public TCR beta sequences pointed to both CMV infection and matching HLA type.

Using its own MiXCR run on the reads, TCRdb lists one record per CDR3 protein. This table has 700,000 to 950,000 distinct CDR3 sequences, 30% to 35% appearing once. With 0 bases removed from V and 13 bases from J, the gap between germline ends came to 10 bases. The CDR3 length is 13 residues. CDR1 is SNHLY and CDR2 is FYNNEI in the germline V gene. The input for sequencing was cultured CD8+ T cells from PBMCs, taken from culture after CMV antigen stimulation. The chain has TRBV2 and TRBJ1-6; D is undetermined. The receptor was derived from a human donor in good health (CMV status not recorded). Some clones in this sample may be carry-over from other donors' samples. The CDR3 DNA follows: TGTGCCAGCAGTGAAGCGGAGGAGGAGCCCCTCCACTTT. Encoded protein: CASSEAEEEPLHF.